This entry concerns a single T cell receptor delta chain. Its target is unknown. The protein given by TCRdb reflects a much larger clone and differs at residue 10 from this DNA's translation, likely from a read error; the protein shown is the DNA's translation. Both TRG and TRD chains were sequenced from each sorted sample. TCRdb reprocessed the multiplex PCR reads using CATT. The data show tens of thousands of delta-chain clones, with 0.8% to 1% seen just once and approximately 10% held by the top ten. The entry originates in a study of γδ T cells in repeated Plasmodium falciparum infection. Across the whole study: Timepoints: baseline, immediately before selected infections, and 21 days after every infection.

Germline loops: CDR1 GEAIGNYY, CDR2 EKD. CDR3 length: 21 residues. V gave up 3 bases and J gave up 2 bases; unmatched junction bases: 24. The study, taken as a whole, reports: Malian donors came from one small rural village, predominantly one ethnic group. Vdelta2-negative gammadelta repertoires appeared less diverse and less shared in Malian than Australian children.

Bulk repertoires came from Vgamma9/Vdelta2+ or Vdelta2-negative gammadelta T cells flow-sorted from PBMC. The chain joins TRDV2 to TRDJ1; 9 positions match TRDD3. TCRdb records no J gene; here it was assigned by comparing the DNA to germline. The sample taken for sequencing was gamma-delta T cells from blood. The TCR originated in a pool of human donors (malaria-infected and uninfected, not separated). DNA for the CDR3: TGTGCCTGTGACCTAACGAAGGTTACTAGGGGATACGAGGAAGGAACCGATAAACTCATCTTT. Protein sequence: CACDLTKVTRGYEEGTDKLIF.